This T cell receptor (beta chain) was found in a study of PD-L1 blockade in urothelial cancer. This table comes from immunoSEQ multiplex PCR, and its TCRdb copy is limited to in-frame clones, with some not included. This table holds 86,000 or so clones, around 85% found once. Specified time point: pretreatment peripheral blood. Patients' cancers were locally advanced or metastatic urothelial carcinomas. Sample contribution per patient ranged from 1 to 8, covering pretreatment and on-treatment. The V and J ends lost 2 bases and 2 bases respectively, with 15 bases between them. Germline lookup yields CDR1 SGHVS and CDR2 FNYEAQ. This CDR3 spans 16 amino acids.

The V and J genes are TRBV7-6 and TRBJ1-1; D is ambiguous. This TCR was recovered from a man in his fifties or sixties with urothelial cancer. The sequencing here drew on PBMCs, taken around atezolizumab (anti-PD-L1) treatment. The CDR3 sequence is CASSLTPGGGNTEAFF. CDR3 DNA: TGTGCCAGCAGCTTAACACCAGGAGGCGGAAACACTGAAGCTTTCTTT.